A single sample gave rise to the 15 T cell receptor beta chains below, sequenced in a study of shared clonotypes between healthy human individuals. Sequencing was performed with immunoSEQ multiplex PCR; in TCRdb, only in-frame clones are kept and a portion is missing. The table shows over a million clones, with roughly 70% occurring only once. The sample taken for sequencing was memory CD4+ T cells sorted from blood. Subset indicated: CD45RA-negative fraction. These receptors all stem from a man aged 18 to 30 in good health.

The V call is TRBV6-1, the J call TRBJ1-3; D is ambiguous. Germline V lookup: CDR1 MNHNS, CDR2 SASEGT. This CDR3 is built from 14 residues. The ends were cut back, 2 bases at V and 0 bases at J, with 5 bases in the middle. In nucleotides, the CDR3 is TGTGCCAGCAGTGAATGGGGCTCTGGAAACACCATATATTTT. Protein sequence: CASSEWGSGNTIYF.

This chain links TRBV18 with TRBJ2-7, with D unresolved. With 6 bases removed from V and 3 bases from J, the gap between germline ends came to 9 bases. This CDR3 has 12 residues. Germline values: CDR1 KGHSH, CDR2 LQKENI. CDR3 amino acids: CASSDGRYEQYF. CDR3 sequence (DNA): TGTGCCAGCTCGGACGGACGCTACGAGCAGTACTTC.

This chain joins TRBV4-1 and TRBJ1-5; weak D call: TRBD1 (5 bases). The CDR3 length is 15 residues. Germline assignment: CDR1 MGHRA and CDR2 YSYEKL. Trimming removed 0 bases at V and 3 bases at J, with 9 bases between. The CDR3 DNA follows: TGCGCCAGCAGCCAAGAGGGGGGGAACAATCAGCCCCAGCATTTT. Translated: CASSQEGGNNQPQHF.

The V gene is TRBV19, the J gene TRBJ1-3; D remains unclear. The CDR3 is 13 amino acids. The germline V gene has CDR1 LNHDA and CDR2 SQIVND (reference sequence). Trimming removed 3 bases at V and 6 bases at J, with 9 bases between. The CDR3: CASSMGVANTIYF. CDR3 nucleotides: TGTGCCAGTAGTATGGGCGTTGCAAACACCATATATTTT.

The V gene is TRBV7-8, the J gene TRBJ2-5, with 10 bases aligning to TRBD2. The germline V gene has CDR1 SGHVS and CDR2 FQNEAQ. The ends lost 1 base at V and 5 bases at J; junction bases unmatched: 7. This CDR3 comprises 16 residues. The CDR3 sequence is CASSLGLAGVGETQYF. In DNA, the CDR3 is TGTGCCAGCAGCTTAGGGCTAGCGGGAGTCGGTGAGACCCAGTACTTC. The full variable domain, with the rest looked up from reference TRBV7-8 and TRBJ2-5, is GAGVSQSPRYKVAKRGQDVALRCDPISGHVSLFWYQQALGQGPEFLTYFQNEAQLDKSGLPSDRFFAERPEGSVSTLKIQRTQQEDSAVYLCASSLGLAGVGETQYFGPGTRLLVL.

The chain's CDR3 is CASSETRRDRPQFF. The CDR3 DNA reads as TGTGCCAGCAGTGAAACGCGCCGGGATCGGCCGCAGTTCTTC. The V gene is TRBV2, the J gene TRBJ2-1; tentative D call: TRBD2 (5 bases). V was trimmed by 2 bases and J by 12 bases, leaving 17 bases between them. Germline loops: CDR1 SNHLY, CDR2 FYNNEI. The CDR3 is made up of 14 amino acids.

This clone appeared many times. The identical CDR3 is also encoded by other nucleotide sequences in the sample. The V call is TRBV5-1, the J call TRBJ2-5, with 8 nucleotides matching TRBD2. The CDR3 has 17 amino acids. The trim removed 0 bases at V and 1 base at J, leaving 8 bases unmatched. Germline-derived CDR1 and CDR2 are SGHRS and YFSETQ. CDR3 in DNA: TGCGCCAGCAGCTTGGGTGCGCTAGCGGGTACCCAAGAGACCCAGTACTTC. Protein sequence: CASSLGALAGTQETQYF.

The chain employs TRBV15 and TRBJ2-3, with 7 bases lining up with TRBD2. The CDR3 is 13 amino acids. Germline CDR1 is LNHNV and CDR2 is YYDKDF (reference sequence). Trimming at V came to 4 bases and at J to 7 bases, leaving 5 bases not matched to a gene. The CDR3 region is CATSTWEGYTQYF. In nucleotides, the CDR3 is TGTGCCACCAGCACTTGGGAGGGGTATACGCAGTATTTT.

The J gene is TRBJ2-4, the V gene TRBV5-4, with 7 positions matching TRBD2. V shed 4 bases and J 7 bases; nucleotides not matched to a gene: 11. Germline-derived CDR1 and CDR2 are SGHNT and YYREEE (reference sequence). CDR3 length equals 15 residues. CDR3 sequence: CASSTGLGGDNIQYF. The CDR3 bases are TGTGCCAGCAGCACCGGACTAGGAGGTGACAACATTCAGTACTTC.

The table lists this clone with a few counts. The chain is built from TRBV5-6 and TRBJ1-6; D remains ambiguous. The germline gives CDR1 SGHDT, CDR2 YYEEEE. V was pared by 0 bases and J by 6 bases, with 10 bases between. CDR3 length equals 15 residues. The CDR3: CASSLVGRSNSPLHF. CDR3 DNA: TGTGCCAGCAGCTTGGTGGGTAGGAGTAATTCACCCCTCCACTTT.

The chain employs TRBV9 and TRBJ2-2; unclear D gene. There are 14 residues in the CDR3. Germline CDR1 SGDLS, CDR2 YYNGEE. V lost 7 bases to trimming and J lost 0 bases, with 10 bases between them. The CDR3 loop is CASRLWPNTGELFF. In DNA form, the CDR3 reads TGTGCCAGCCGGCTTTGGCCGAACACCGGGGAGCTGTTTTTT.

This chain uses TRBV28 with TRBJ1-1; D not resolved. Germline CDR1 MDHEN, CDR2 SYDVKM. The CDR3 totals 14 residues. With 7 bases removed from V and 2 bases from J, the gap between germline ends came to 14 bases. CDR3 in amino acids: CASKRSGGNTEAFF. The CDR3 DNA reads TGTGCCAGCAAAAGAAGCGGAGGCAACACTGAAGCTTTCTTT.

The genes are TRBV30 and TRBJ2-5, with 9 bases that match TRBD1. The DNA end is more similar to TRBJ2-7, so the J call may be wrong. The germline gives CDR1 GTSNPN, CDR2 SVGIG (reference sequence). This CDR3 has 13 amino acids. CDR3 protein: CAWSRDRDYEQYF. CDR3 sequence (DNA): TGTGCCTGGAGTCGGGACAGGGACTACGAGCAGTACTTC.

The J gene is TRBJ1-1, the V gene TRBV15, with D unresolved. The germline V and J ends were trimmed by 0 bases and 0 bases, with 11 bases remaining between them. The length of the CDR3 is 16 residues. Germline V gene data show CDR1 as LNHNV and CDR2 as YYDKDF (reference sequence). CDR3 in amino acids: CATSRDGPGLNTEAFF. The CDR3 bases are TGTGCCACCAGCAGAGATGGGCCGGGCCTGAACACTGAAGCTTTCTTT.

This chain connects TRBV4-1 to TRBJ2-6; D is uncertain. Deletions cut 1 base from V and 1 base from J, with 17 bases between. The CDR3 spans 19 residues. Germline V CDR1 and CDR2: MGHRA, YSYEKL. CDR3 region: CASSQGGNRALSGANVLTF. Written as DNA, the CDR3 is TGCGCCAGCAGCCAAGGGGGTAATCGGGCCCTTTCTGGGGCCAACGTCCTGACTTTC.